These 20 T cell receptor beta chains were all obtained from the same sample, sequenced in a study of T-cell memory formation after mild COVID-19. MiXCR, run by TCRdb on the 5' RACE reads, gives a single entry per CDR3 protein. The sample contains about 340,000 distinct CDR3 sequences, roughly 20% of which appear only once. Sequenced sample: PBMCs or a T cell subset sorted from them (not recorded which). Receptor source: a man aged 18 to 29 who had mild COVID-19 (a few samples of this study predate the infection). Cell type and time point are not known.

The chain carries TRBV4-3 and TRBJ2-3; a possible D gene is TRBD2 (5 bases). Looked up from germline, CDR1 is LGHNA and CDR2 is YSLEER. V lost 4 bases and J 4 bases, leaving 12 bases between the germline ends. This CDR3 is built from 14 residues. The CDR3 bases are TGCGCCAGCAGCCTTGAGCGGTACCCAGATACGCAGTATTTT. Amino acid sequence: CASSLERYPDTQYF.

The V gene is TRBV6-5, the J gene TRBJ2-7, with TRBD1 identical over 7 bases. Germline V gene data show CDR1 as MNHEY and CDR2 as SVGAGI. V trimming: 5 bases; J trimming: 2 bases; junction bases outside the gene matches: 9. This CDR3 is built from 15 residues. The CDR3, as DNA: TGTGCCAGCAGTACGACAGGGAGTATTACCTACGAGCAGTACTTC. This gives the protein CASSTTGSITYEQYF.

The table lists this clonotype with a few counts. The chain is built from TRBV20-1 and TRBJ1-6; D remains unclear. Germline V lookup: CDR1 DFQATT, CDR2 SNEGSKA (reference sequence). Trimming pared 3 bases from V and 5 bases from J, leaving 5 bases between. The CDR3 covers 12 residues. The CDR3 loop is CSARQNNSPLHF. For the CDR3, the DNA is TGCAGTGCTAGGCAAAATAATTCACCCCTCCACTTT.

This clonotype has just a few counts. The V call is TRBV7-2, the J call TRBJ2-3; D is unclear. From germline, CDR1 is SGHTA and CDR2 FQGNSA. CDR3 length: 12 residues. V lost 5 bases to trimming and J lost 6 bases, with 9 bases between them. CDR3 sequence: CASSPVVDTQYF. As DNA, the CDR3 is TGTGCCAGCAGCCCTGTCGTCGATACGCAGTATTTT. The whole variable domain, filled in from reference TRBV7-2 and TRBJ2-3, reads GAGVSQSPSNKVTEKGKDVELRCDPISGHTALYWYRQSLGQGLEFLIYFQGNSAPDKSGLPSDRFSAERTGGSVSTLTIQRTQQEDSAVYLCASSPVVDTQYFGPGTRLTVL.

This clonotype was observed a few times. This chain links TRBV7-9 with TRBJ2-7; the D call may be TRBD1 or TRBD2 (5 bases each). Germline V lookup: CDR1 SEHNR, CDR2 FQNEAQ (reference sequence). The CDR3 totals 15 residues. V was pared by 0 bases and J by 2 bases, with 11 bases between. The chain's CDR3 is CASSLARDGAYEQYV. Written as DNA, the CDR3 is TGTGCCAGCAGCTTAGCTAGGGACGGAGCCTACGAGCAGTACGTC.

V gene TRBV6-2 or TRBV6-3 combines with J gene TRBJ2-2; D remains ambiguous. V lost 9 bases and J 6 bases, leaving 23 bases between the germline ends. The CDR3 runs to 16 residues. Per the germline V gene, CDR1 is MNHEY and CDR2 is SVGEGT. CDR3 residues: CASMVLSSSVSGELFF. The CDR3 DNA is TGTGCCAGTATGGTGTTGTCTTCGTCGGTCTCCGGGGAGCTGTTTTTT.

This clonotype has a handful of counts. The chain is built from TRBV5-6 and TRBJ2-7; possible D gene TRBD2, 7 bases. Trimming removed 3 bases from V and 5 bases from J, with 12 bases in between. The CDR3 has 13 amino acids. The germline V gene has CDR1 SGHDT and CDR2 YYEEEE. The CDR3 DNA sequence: TGTGCCAGCAGCTGGGGGGGCGGGGACGAGCAGTACTTC. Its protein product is CASSWGGGDEQYF. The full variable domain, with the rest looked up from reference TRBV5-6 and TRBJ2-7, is DAGVTQSPTHLIKTRGQQVTLRCSPKSGHDTVSWYQQALGQGPQFIFQYYEEEERQRGNFPDRFSGHQFPNYSSELNVNALLLGDSALYLCASSWGGGDEQYFGPGTRLTVT.

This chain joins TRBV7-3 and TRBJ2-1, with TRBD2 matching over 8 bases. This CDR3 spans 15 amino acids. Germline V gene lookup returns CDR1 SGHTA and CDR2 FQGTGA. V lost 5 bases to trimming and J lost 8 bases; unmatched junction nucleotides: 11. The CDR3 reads CASSPSGTRVYEQFF. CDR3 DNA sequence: TGTGCCAGCAGCCCATCCGGGACTAGAGTCTATGAGCAGTTCTTC.

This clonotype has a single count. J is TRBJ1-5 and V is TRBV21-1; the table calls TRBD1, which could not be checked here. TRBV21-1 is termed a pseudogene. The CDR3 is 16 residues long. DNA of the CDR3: TGTGCCAGCCCTGACCCCGCACAAGGAAATAATCAGCCCCAGCATTTT. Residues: CASPDPAQGNNQPQHF.

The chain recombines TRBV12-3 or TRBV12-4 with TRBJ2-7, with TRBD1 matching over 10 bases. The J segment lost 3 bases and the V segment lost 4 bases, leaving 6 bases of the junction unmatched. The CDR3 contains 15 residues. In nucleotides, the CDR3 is TGTGCCAGCAGTTCCGGACAGGGGGGAGGCTACGAGCAGTACTTC. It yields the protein CASSSGQGGGYEQYF.

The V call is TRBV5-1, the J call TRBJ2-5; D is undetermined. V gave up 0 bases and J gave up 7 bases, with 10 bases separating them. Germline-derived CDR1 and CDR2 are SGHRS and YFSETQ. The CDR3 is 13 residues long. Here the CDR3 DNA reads TGCGCCAGCAGCTTGGGGGTGGAAAGGACCCAGTACTTC. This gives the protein CASSLGVERTQYF.

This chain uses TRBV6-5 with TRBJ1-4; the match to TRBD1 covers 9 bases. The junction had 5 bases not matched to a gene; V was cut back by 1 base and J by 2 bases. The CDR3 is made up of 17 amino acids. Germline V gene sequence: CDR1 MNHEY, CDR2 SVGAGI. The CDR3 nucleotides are TGTGCCAGCAGTTACTTCACAGGGGGCGCGACTAATGAAAAACTGTTTTTT. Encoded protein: CASSYFTGGATNEKLFF.

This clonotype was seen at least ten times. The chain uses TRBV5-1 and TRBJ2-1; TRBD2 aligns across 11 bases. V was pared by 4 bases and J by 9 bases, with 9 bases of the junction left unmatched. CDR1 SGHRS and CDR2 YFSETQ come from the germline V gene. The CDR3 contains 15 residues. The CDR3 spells CASSGRGSGGAEQFF. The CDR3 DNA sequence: TGCGCCAGCAGCGGCAGGGGTAGCGGGGGGGCTGAGCAGTTCTTC. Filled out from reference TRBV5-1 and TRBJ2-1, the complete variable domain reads KAGVTQTPRYLIKTRGQQVTLSCSPISGHRSVSWYQQTPGQGLQFLFEYFSETQRNKGNFPGRFSGRQFSNSRSEMNVSTLELGDSALYLCASSGRGSGGAEQFFGPGTRLTVL.

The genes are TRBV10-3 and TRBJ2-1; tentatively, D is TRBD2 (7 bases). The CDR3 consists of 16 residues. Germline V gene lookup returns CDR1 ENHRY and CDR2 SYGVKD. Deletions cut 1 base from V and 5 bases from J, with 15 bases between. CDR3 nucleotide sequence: TGTGCCATCAGTGAGTTCCTCGGGGGGCCGGACAATGAGCAGTTCTTC. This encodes CAISEFLGGPDNEQFF.

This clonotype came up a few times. CDR3 nucleotide sequence: TGTGCCAGCAGCCAGATCCCCAAGGGCACTGAAGCTTTCTTT. Encoded protein: CASSQIPKGTEAFF. The chain uses TRBV12-3 or TRBV12-4 and TRBJ1-1; D is unresolved. The CDR3 extends over 14 amino acids. V lost 6 bases and J lost 4, with 15 bases in between.

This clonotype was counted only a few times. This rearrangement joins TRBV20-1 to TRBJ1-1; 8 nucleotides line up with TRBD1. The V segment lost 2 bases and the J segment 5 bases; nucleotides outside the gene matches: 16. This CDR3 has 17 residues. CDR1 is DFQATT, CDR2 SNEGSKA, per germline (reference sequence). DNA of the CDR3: TGCAGTGCTAGAACCTGGGGGACAGGCCGTACGGGGACTGAAGCTTTCTTT. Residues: CSARTWGTGRTGTEAFF.

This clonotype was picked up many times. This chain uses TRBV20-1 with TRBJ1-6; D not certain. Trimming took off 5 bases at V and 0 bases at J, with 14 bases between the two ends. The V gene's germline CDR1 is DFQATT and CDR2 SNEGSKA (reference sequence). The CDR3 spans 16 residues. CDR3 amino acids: CSASSRPSSYNSPLHF. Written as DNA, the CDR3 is TGCAGTGCTTCCTCCCGACCAAGCTCCTATAATTCACCCCTCCACTTT.

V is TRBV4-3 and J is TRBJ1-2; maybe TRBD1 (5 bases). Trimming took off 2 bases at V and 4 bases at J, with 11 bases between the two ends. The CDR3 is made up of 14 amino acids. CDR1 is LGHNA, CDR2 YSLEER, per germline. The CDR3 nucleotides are TGCGCCAGCAGCCAACAGGGAGAGCCCTATGGCTACACCTTC. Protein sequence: CASSQQGEPYGYTF.

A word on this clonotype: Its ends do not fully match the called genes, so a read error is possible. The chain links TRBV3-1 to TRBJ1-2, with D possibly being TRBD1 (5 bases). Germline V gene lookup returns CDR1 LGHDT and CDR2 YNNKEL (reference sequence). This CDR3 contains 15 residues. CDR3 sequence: CASSQGSGTNYGYTF. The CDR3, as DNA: TGTGCAAGCAGCCAAGGTTCAGGGACTAACTATGGCTACACCTTC.

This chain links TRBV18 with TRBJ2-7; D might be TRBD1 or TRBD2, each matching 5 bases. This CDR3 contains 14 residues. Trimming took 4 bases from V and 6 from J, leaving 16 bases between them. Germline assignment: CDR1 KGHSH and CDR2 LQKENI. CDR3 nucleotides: TGTGCCAGCTCACAAACCGGGACGGCGGGCGAGCAGTACTTC. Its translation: CASSQTGTAGEQYF.